The present entry profiles one TCR beta chain with its context. Germline values: CDR1 MDHEN, CDR2 SYDVKM. The CDR3 extends over 15 amino acids. The junction had 8 bases not matched to a gene; V was cut back by 6 bases and J by 9 bases. These data are taken from a study of T cell changes during pregnancy in multiple sclerosis. TCRdb's table, derived via immunoSEQ multiplex PCR, lists solely in-frame clones and lacks some. Here the sample spans around 88,000 clones, just over 90% being singletons. This chain connects TRBV28 to TRBJ2-1, with 13 bases that match TRBD2. This receptor was taken from a female donor with multiple sclerosis, enrolled in a pregnancy study. The sequenced sample was peripheral blood, obtained in the first trimester of pregnancy. CDR3 in DNA: TGTGCCAGCAGCTCCCGACTAGCGGGGGGTGGTGAGCAGTTCTTC. Protein product: CASSSRLAGGGEQFF.